Listed here is a single T cell receptor (beta chain). Its antigen is as yet unknown. These data come from a study of T-cell memory formation after mild COVID-19. On the study more broadly: TCR clusters were largely donor specific. Whole-study findings and limits: Unconfirmed was the SARS-CoV-2 specificity of second-wave clones that peaked on day 37.

There are 16 residues in the CDR3. Trimming removed 4 bases from V and 4 bases from J, with 17 bases in between. Germline V gene data show CDR1 as SGHRS and CDR2 as YFSETQ. TCRdb used MiXCR to reprocess the 5' RACE reads, holding one entry per CDR3 protein. This table holds over 35,000 distinct CDR3 sequences, roughly 9.8% found once. The J gene is TRBJ2-2, the V gene TRBV5-1, with TRBD1 as a possible D gene (5 bases). This TCR came from an adult woman who had mild COVID-19 (a few samples of this study predate the infection). Cell type and time point are not known. Sequencing used PBMCs or a T cell subset sorted from them (not recorded which). This CDR3 reads CASSPDPNRGTGELFF. The CDR3 DNA is TGCGCCAGCAGCCCGGACCCAAATAGGGGCACCGGGGAGCTGTTTTTT.